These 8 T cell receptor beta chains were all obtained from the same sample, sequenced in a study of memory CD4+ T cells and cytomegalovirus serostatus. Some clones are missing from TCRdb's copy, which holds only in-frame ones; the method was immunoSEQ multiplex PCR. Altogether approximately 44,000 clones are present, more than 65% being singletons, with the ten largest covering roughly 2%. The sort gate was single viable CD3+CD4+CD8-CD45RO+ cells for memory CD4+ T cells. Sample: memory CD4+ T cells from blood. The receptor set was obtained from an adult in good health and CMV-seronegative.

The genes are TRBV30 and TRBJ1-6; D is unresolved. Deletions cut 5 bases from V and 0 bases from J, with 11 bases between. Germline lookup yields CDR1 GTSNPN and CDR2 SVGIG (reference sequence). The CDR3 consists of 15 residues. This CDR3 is CAWALQSSYNSPLHF. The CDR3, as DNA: TGTGCCTGGGCCCTCCAGAGCTCCTATAATTCACCCCTCCACTTT.

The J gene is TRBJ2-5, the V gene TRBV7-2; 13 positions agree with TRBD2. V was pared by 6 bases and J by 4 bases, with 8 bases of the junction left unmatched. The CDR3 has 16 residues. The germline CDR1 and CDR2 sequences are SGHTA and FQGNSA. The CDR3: CASRKWGLAGPETQYF. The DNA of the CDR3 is TGTGCCAGCAGGAAATGGGGACTAGCGGGGCCAGAGACCCAGTACTTC.

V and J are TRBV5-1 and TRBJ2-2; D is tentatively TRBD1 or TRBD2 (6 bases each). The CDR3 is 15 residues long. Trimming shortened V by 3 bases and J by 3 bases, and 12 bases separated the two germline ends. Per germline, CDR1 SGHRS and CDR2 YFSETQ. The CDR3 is CASSWGDIHTGELFF. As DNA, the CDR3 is TGCGCCAGCAGCTGGGGGGACATCCACACCGGGGAGCTGTTTTTT.

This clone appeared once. CDR3 bases: TGTGCTAGTGGTTTGGGACAGGGAAGTCATGGCTACACCTTC. This translates into CASGLGQGSHGYTF. The rearrangement uses TRBV12-5 and TRBJ1-2; 7 bases map to TRBD1. The CDR3 extends over 14 amino acids. Germline CDR1 and CDR2: LGHNT and FRNRAP. The J segment lost 6 bases and the V segment lost 1 base, leaving 5 bases of the junction unmatched.

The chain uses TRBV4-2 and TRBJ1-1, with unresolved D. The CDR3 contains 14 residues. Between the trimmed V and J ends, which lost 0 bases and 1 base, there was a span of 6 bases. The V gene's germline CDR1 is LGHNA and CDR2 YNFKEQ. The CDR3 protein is CASSQDRGNTEAFF. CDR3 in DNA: TGTGCCAGCAGCCAAGACCGCGGGAACACTGAAGCTTTCTTT.

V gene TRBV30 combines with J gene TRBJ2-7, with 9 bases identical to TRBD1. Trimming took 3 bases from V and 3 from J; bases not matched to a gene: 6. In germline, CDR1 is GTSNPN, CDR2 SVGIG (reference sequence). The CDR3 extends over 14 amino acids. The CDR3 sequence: CAWSRGQGIYEQYF. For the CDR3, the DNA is TGTGCCTGGAGCAGGGGACAGGGAATCTACGAGCAGTACTTC. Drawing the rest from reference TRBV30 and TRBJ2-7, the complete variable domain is SQTIHQWPATLVQPVGSPLSLECTVEGTSNPNLYWYRQAAGRGLQLLFYSVGIGQISSEVPQNLSASRPQDRQFILSSKKLLLSDSGFYLCAWSRGQGIYEQYFGPGTRLTVT.

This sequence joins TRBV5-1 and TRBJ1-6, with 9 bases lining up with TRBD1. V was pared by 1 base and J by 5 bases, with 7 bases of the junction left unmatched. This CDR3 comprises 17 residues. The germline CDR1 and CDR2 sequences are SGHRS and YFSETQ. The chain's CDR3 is CASSLWGQGSNNSPLHF. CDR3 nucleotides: TGCGCCAGCAGCTTGTGGGGACAGGGTTCGAATAATTCACCCCTCCACTTT.

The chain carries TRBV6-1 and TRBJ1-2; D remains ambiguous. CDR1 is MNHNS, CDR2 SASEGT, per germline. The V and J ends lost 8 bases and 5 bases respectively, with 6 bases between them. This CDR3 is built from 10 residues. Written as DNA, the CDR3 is TGTGCCAGCCATGGGTATGGCTACACCTTC. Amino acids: CASHGYGYTF.